The T cell receptor beta chain under discussion was sequenced for a study of blood T cell repertoires in COVID-19. Whole-study context: The origin of the acute and convalescent COVID-19 samples was the United States, Italy and Spain.

Germline V gene sequence: CDR1 MNHEY, CDR2 SVGAGI. Trimming shortened V by 4 bases and J by 3 bases, and 6 bases separated the two germline ends. The CDR3 has 12 residues. This clone was recorded only once. Under the authors' procedure: How many nucleated cells were present was estimated from reference gene primer amplification. TCRdb's table, derived via immunoSEQ multiplex PCR, lists solely in-frame clones and lacks some. Clone size and V and J calls were adopted from that table, with D and trimming inferred from the DNA. The table records more than 200,000 clones, roughly 87% of them present only once.

The receptor was derived from a woman aged 25 to 39 with acute COVID-19. The V and J genes are TRBV6-5 and TRBJ1-2; D perhaps matches TRBD1 (6 bases). Input material: PBMCs or T cells enriched from blood (not recorded which). For the CDR3, the DNA is TGTGCCAGCAGTTGGGGGCACTATGGCTACACCTTC. Translating it yields CASSWGHYGYTF.